This T cell receptor beta chain was recorded in a study of T cells expressing NK-cell markers. The overall study: CD3+CD56+NKG2C+, CD3+CD56+NKG2C- and CD3+CD56-NKG2C+ T cells, once sorted, supplied the TCR beta repertoires. Whole-study results and caveats: HCMV specificity was not established for the expanded NKG2C+ T cell clones. A range of about 1.0-7.5% of CD8+ T cells consisted of dominant NKG2C+ clonotypes in six donors.

As the method of synthesis, 5'RACE template switching with UMIs yielded TCR beta cDNA. TCRdb reworked the 5' RACE reads into one entry per CDR3 protein, no DNA. The sample table includes 250,000 to 300,000 distinct CDR3 sequences. Germline CDR1 MNHEY, CDR2 SVGAGI. This CDR3 is built from 16 residues. In the case of this clonotype: What it recognizes is unknown.

The clonotype comes from a young man in good health. Material for sequencing was blood T cells: a sorted CD56 or NKG2C T cell subset, CD4+ or CD8+ T cells, or bulk PBMC T cells (not recorded which). The chain is built from TRBV6-5 and TRBJ1-5. The CDR3 is CASLKYTANSNQPQHF.